Sequencing of this TCR beta chain was carried out in a study of cytomegalovirus exposure and HLA in healthy donors. As for the study in general: From HLA-typed donors, an early data release held roughly 80 million unique TCRs.

With 5 bases clipped from V and 4 bases from J, the junction kept 8 bases outside the gene matches. In germline, CDR1 is MNHNS, CDR2 SASEGT. The CDR3 length is 15 residues. A remark on this clone: What it binds is not known.

Study-level results: Certain sequence variants were highly shared and formed a cluster, and this cluster was likely a sequencing artifact. The authors later found HLA-associated TCR beta chains more clonally expanded than equally common others.

The PCR made use of 60 Vbeta and 13 Jbeta primers. Sequencing was performed with immunoSEQ multiplex PCR; in TCRdb, only in-frame clones are kept and a portion is missing. There are approximately 110,000 clones in the sample; about 76% occur only once, and roughly 8% lies in the top ten. The sequencing input was PBMCs. This TCR came from a man aged 35-49 years in good health and CMV-seronegative. The chain employs TRBV6-1 and TRBJ2-1, with TRBD1 matching 7 bases. CDR3 DNA: TGTGCCAGCAGTCCCGGACAGGCCGCGTACAATGAGCAGTTCTTC. Amino acids: CASSPGQAAYNEQFF.